The 21 T cell receptor beta chains below all came from one sample that was sequenced in a study of blood T cell repertoires in COVID-19. Repertoires were generated with immunoSEQ multiplex PCR, while TCRdb's copy carries only in-frame clones and drops some. The table includes fewer than 200,000 clones, approximately 82% detected once. The specimen sequenced was PBMCs or T cells enriched from blood (not recorded which). The receptors stem from a woman aged 50 to 65 who had recovered from COVID-19.

The rearrangement joins TRBV6-5 to TRBJ1-2; TRBD1 is a possible D gene (6 bases). V was shortened by 2 bases and J by 3 bases, with 13 bases between the two germline ends. Germline V gives CDR1 MNHEY, CDR2 SVGAGI. The CDR3 has 15 amino acids. The CDR3 loop reads CASSYGTPKDYGYTF. The CDR3 DNA is TGTGCCAGCAGTTACGGGACACCGAAGGACTATGGCTACACCTTC.

V gene TRBV18 combines with J gene TRBJ2-4; weak D call: TRBD1 (8 bases). The CDR3 sequence is 16 residues long. Germline assignment: CDR1 KGHSH and CDR2 LQKENI. The V gene lost 3 bases and the J gene lost 3 bases, with 15 bases spanning the gap. The CDR3 protein is CASSPTGGDGKNIQYF. The CDR3 DNA sequence: TGTGCCAGCTCACCCACAGGGGGGGACGGCAAAAACATTCAGTACTTC.

The genes are TRBV11-2 and TRBJ2-3, with 7 positions matching TRBD1. Looked up from germline, CDR1 is SGHAT and CDR2 is FQNNGV. The CDR3 loop spans 13 amino acids. Germline trimming cut 6 bases from V and 6 bases from J; bases unmatched to any gene: 6. CDR3 DNA: TGTGCCAGCAGGGTACAGGGGTTGGATACGCAGTATTTT. It is translated as CASRVQGLDTQYF.

V and J are TRBV7-2 and TRBJ1-5; 11 bases align to TRBD1. Germline lookup yields CDR1 SGHTA and CDR2 FQGNSA. J lost 6 bases, V lost 0 bases, and 1 base had no gene match. The CDR3 extends over 15 amino acids. As DNA, the CDR3 is TGTGCCAGCAGCTTAGCAGGGACAGGGGGTCAGCCCCAGCATTTT. This sequence encodes CASSLAGTGGQPQHF.

The J gene is TRBJ2-5, the V gene TRBV7-8, with 9 nucleotides matching TRBD2. V gave up 5 bases and J gave up 7 bases; unmatched junction bases: 11. Germline V CDR1 and CDR2: SGHVS, FQNEAQ. CDR3 length equals 15 residues. CDR3 residues: CASSQEGLAIGTQYF. Written as DNA, the CDR3 is TGTGCCAGCAGCCAAGAGGGACTAGCTATTGGGACCCAGTACTTC.

CDR3 bases: TGTGCCAGCAGCGTAGGGTACCAAAGAGGAGAAAAACTGTTTTTT. Translating gives CASSVGYQRGEKLFF. The chain uses TRBV9 and TRBJ1-4; D is ambiguous. The CDR3 has 15 amino acids. With 0 bases removed from V and 8 bases from J, the gap between germline ends came to 14 bases. Per the germline V gene, CDR1 is SGDLS and CDR2 is YYNGEE.

This chain joins TRBV5-1 and TRBJ2-2; 11 bases line up with TRBD1. Germline lookup yields CDR1 SGHRS and CDR2 YFSETQ. CDR3 length equals 14 residues. V gave up 6 bases and J gave up 7 bases; unmatched junction bases: 5. This chain's CDR3 is CASMRTGGFGELFF. DNA for the CDR3: TGCGCCAGCATGAGGACAGGGGGCTTCGGGGAGCTGTTTTTT.

This rearrangement joins TRBV3-1 (or the pseudogene TRBV3-2) to TRBJ1-4; 7 positions match TRBD1. V gave up 4 bases and J gave up 10 bases; unmatched junction bases: 6. CDR1 and CDR2 from the germline V gene are LGHDT and YNNKEL (reference sequence). The CDR3 sequence is 13 residues long. DNA of the CDR3: TGTGCCAGCAGCCGACAGGGAGTCGGAAAACTGTTTTTT. It yields the protein CASSRQGVGKLFF.

CDR3 in DNA: TGTGCCAGCAGCTTAGCGGGGGGGCAATCCGGTACGCAGTATTTT. Amino acid sequence: CASSLAGGQSGTQYF. The chain uses TRBV5-4 and TRBJ2-3; 10 bases are shared with TRBD2. Trimming at V came to 2 bases and at J to 8 bases, leaving 8 bases not matched to a gene. The CDR3 extends over 15 amino acids. In germline, CDR1 is SGHNT, CDR2 YYREEE (reference sequence).

The V call is TRBV30, the J call TRBJ2-4; tentatively, D is TRBD2 (6 bases). Trimming shortened V by 0 bases and J by 8 bases, and 11 bases separated the two germline ends. CDR3 size: 13 residues. CDR1 is GTSNPN, CDR2 SVGIG, per germline (reference sequence). This CDR3 is CAWSVQGGDIQYF. The CDR3 nucleotides are TGTGCCTGGAGTGTGCAGGGAGGAGACATTCAGTACTTC.

Many counts were recorded for this clone. The genes are TRBV5-4 and TRBJ2-5; no firm D call. Germline V lookup: CDR1 SGHNT, CDR2 YYREEE (reference sequence). The CDR3 consists of 14 residues. Trimming took 3 bases from V and 2 from J, leaving 11 bases between them. In DNA, the CDR3 is TGTGCCAGCAGCTACGTTTCGGTTCAAGAGACCCAGTACTTC. It yields the protein CASSYVSVQETQYF.

The J gene is TRBJ1-2, the V gene TRBV7-2, with 8 bases fitting TRBD1. This CDR3 comprises 14 residues. In germline, CDR1 is SGHTA, CDR2 FQGNSA. After removal of 4 bases from V and 7 bases from J, the junction contained 8 bases not matched to a gene. The chain's CDR3 is CASSSDRVGPGYTF. The DNA of the CDR3 is TGTGCCAGCAGCTCGGACAGGGTGGGACCTGGCTACACCTTC. Looking up the rest from reference TRBV7-2 and TRBJ1-2 gives the full variable domain: GAGVSQSPSNKVTEKGKDVELRCDPISGHTALYWYRQSLGQGLEFLIYFQGNSAPDKSGLPSDRFSAERTGGSVSTLTIQRTQQEDSAVYLCASSSDRVGPGYTFGSGTRLTVV.

The gene calls are TRBV4-2 and TRBJ1-3, with D perhaps matching TRBD1 (6 bases). Trimming cost V 2 bases and J 0 bases, with 14 bases left between them. Germline V gives CDR1 LGHNA, CDR2 YNFKEQ. The CDR3 covers 17 residues. CDR3 residues: CASSQLQGGSSGNTIYF. The CDR3 DNA reads TGTGCCAGCAGCCAACTACAGGGTGGGAGCTCTGGAAACACCATATATTTT.

The CDR3, as DNA: TGTGCCTGGACGGGGGATGGGGGTCGGGTGGGCTACACCTTC. It codes for CAWTGDGGRVGYTF. The rearrangement joins TRBV30 to TRBJ1-2; tentative D call: TRBD1 (5 bases). V lost 4 bases, J lost 8 bases, and 20 bases lay in between. Germline lookup yields CDR1 GTSNPN and CDR2 SVGIG (reference sequence). The CDR3 spans 14 residues. The whole variable domain, remainder taken from reference TRBV30 and TRBJ1-2, is SQTIHQWPATLVQPVGSPLSLECTVEGTSNPNLYWYRQAAGRGLQLLFYSVGIGQISSEVPQNLSASRPQDRQFILSSKKLLLSDSGFYLCAWTGDGGRVGYTFGSGTRLTVV.

CDR3 amino acids: CASSTNAMEATDTQYF. As DNA, the CDR3 is TGTGCCAGCTCTACGAACGCGATGGAGGCCACAGATACGCAGTATTTT. The gene calls are TRBV18 and TRBJ2-3; TRBD2 is a possible D gene (5 bases). The V and J ends lost 6 bases and 2 bases respectively, with 18 bases between them. The CDR3 is 16 amino acids. CDR1 and CDR2 (germline): KGHSH, LQKENI.

The V call is TRBV28, the J call TRBJ2-7; 14 nucleotides match TRBD2. The CDR3 totals 15 residues. Trimming cost V 5 bases and J 6 bases; bases outside gene matches: 6. Per the germline V gene, CDR1 is MDHEN and CDR2 is SYDVKM. The CDR3 protein is CASSLRTSGRPEQYV. The CDR3 bases are TGTGCCAGCAGTCTCCGGACTAGCGGGAGGCCCGAGCAGTACGTC.

This chain links TRBV9 with TRBJ2-1, with TRBD2 matching over 9 bases. The CDR3 runs to 16 residues. Per germline, CDR1 SGDLS and CDR2 YYNGEE. The trim removed 0 bases at V and 2 bases at J, leaving 3 bases unmatched. The CDR3 loop reads CASSVGGGGAYNEQFF. For the CDR3, the DNA is TGTGCCAGCAGCGTAGGAGGCGGGGGGGCCTACAATGAGCAGTTCTTC.

The rearrangement joins TRBV30 to TRBJ2-2, with D maybe TRBD2 (5 bases). Trimming cost V 2 bases and J 4 bases, with 8 bases left between them. The CDR3 totals 13 residues. Germline CDR1 GTSNPN, CDR2 SVGIG (reference sequence). In DNA form, the CDR3 reads TGTGCCTGGAGTCGCGAGGGCACCGGGGAGCTGTTTTTT. The encoded protein is CAWSREGTGELFF.

This clone was observed at least ten times. The chain uses TRBV7-2 and TRBJ2-2; possible D gene TRBD2, 6 bases. This CDR3 spans 15 amino acids. Per the germline V gene, CDR1 is SGHTA and CDR2 is FQGNSA. Trimming stripped 2 bases from V and 1 base from J, with 8 bases between. The CDR3 coding sequence is TGTGCCAGCAGCTTATGGCGGGGGAACACCGGGGAGCTGTTTTTT. It codes for CASSLWRGNTGELFF.

The chain combines TRBV7-9 with TRBJ1-1, with D possibly matching TRBD1 (6 bases). Germline-derived CDR1 and CDR2 are SEHNR and FQNEAQ (reference sequence). V was clipped by 7 bases and J by 4 bases, with 16 bases between them. This CDR3 spans 14 amino acids. The CDR3 is CASNKQGRVTEAFF. As DNA, the CDR3 is TGTGCCAGCAACAAACAGGGAAGGGTCACTGAAGCTTTCTTT.

V and J are TRBV30 and TRBJ1-5, with D possibly being TRBD1 (5 bases). V was pared by 4 bases and J by 1 base, with 14 bases between. The CDR3 totals 15 residues. Germline CDR1 and CDR2: GTSNPN and SVGIG (reference sequence). Here the CDR3 reads CAWTSGFLSNQPQHF. The CDR3 nucleotides are TGTGCCTGGACATCAGGGTTTTTGAGCAATCAGCCCCAGCATTTT.